What follows are 23 T cell receptor beta chains derived from one specimen sequenced in a study of neurological immune-mediated disorders. TCRdb reprocessed the 5' RACE reads via MiXCR and lists one record per CDR3 protein. The sample includes tens of thousands of distinct CDR3 sequences, 3.5% to 4.5% of them seen just once. What was sequenced was PBMCs. The receptor source for this set is a woman aged 50 to 60 with multiple sclerosis.

This clonotype was seen at least ten times. V gene TRBV2 combines with J gene TRBJ1-5; possible D gene TRBD1, 5 bases. The CDR3 loop spans 14 amino acids. CDR1 is SNHLY and CDR2 is FYNNEI in the germline V gene. Trimming removed 5 bases at V and 1 base at J, with 9 bases between. The CDR3 DNA reads as TGTGCCAGCAGTACCCGACAGAGCAATCAGCCCCAGCATTTT. Translated, it gives CASSTRQSNQPQHF.

Only a few counts were recorded for this clonotype. A much larger clone lies one base from this, so it may be a read error. The DNA of the CDR3 is TGCGCCAGCACGCAGGAATCACGAAATACGCAGTATTTT. It yields the protein CASTQESRNTQYF. The J gene is TRBJ2-3, the V gene TRBV5-1; D remains unclear. The ends were cut back, 6 bases at V and 7 bases at J, with 15 bases in the middle. The germline V gene encodes CDR1 SGHRS and CDR2 YFSETQ. The CDR3 sequence is 13 residues long.

This clonotype turned up a few times. The V gene is TRBV6-2 or TRBV6-3, the J gene TRBJ2-1; TRBD2 agrees at 9 bases. CDR3 length equals 15 residues. V was clipped by 4 bases and J by 9 bases; unmatched bases: 10. Germline assignment: CDR1 MNHEY and CDR2 SVGEGT. CDR3 in amino acids: CASSFLGGRAGEQFF. CDR3 nucleotides: TGTGCCAGCAGTTTCCTAGGCGGGAGGGCCGGTGAGCAGTTCTTC.

This clonotype was seen repeatedly, ten times or more. The J gene is TRBJ1-2, the V gene TRBV7-9, with TRBD1 as a possible D gene (5 bases). Trimming took off 0 bases at V and 8 bases at J, with 19 bases between the two ends. CDR1 and CDR2 (germline): SEHNR, FQNEAQ (reference sequence). The CDR3 runs 16 residues. The CDR3 DNA is TGTGCCAGCAGCTTAGCGCAAGGGGCAGTCGACACCGGCTACACCTTC. It yields the protein CASSLAQGAVDTGYTF.

This clonotype has more than one count but fewer than ten. The chain links TRBV2 to TRBJ1-5; D uncertain. CDR3 size: 14 residues. V was pared by 3 bases and J by 2 bases, with 8 bases between. The germline V gene encodes CDR1 SNHLY and CDR2 FYNNEI. The CDR3 region is CASSDRTGNQPQHF. The CDR3 region has the DNA TGTGCCAGCAGTGATCGGACGGGCAATCAGCCCCAGCATTTT.

This clonotype was counted many times. The chain couples TRBV20-1 to TRBJ2-5, with TRBD2 identical over 7 bases. The CDR3 is 13 amino acids. V was clipped by 1 base and J by 3 bases; unmatched bases: 2. CDR1 is DFQATT and CDR2 is SNEGSKA in the germline V gene (reference sequence). Written as DNA, the CDR3 is TGCAGTGCTAGAGCGCTAGCGGAAGAGACCCAGTACTTC. Residues: CSARALAEETQYF.

This clonotype was found many times. The chain recombines TRBV2 with TRBJ1-1; D unresolved. V lost 6 bases and J lost 5, with 13 bases in between. Germline V lookup: CDR1 SNHLY, CDR2 FYNNEI. This CDR3 is 13 amino acids long. The CDR3 region has the DNA TGTGCCAGCAGAGCAACAGATGGGACTGAAGCTTTCTTT. The encoded protein is CASRATDGTEAFF. Looking up the rest from reference TRBV2 and TRBJ1-1 gives the full variable domain: EPEVTQTPSHQVTQMGQEVILRCVPISNHLYFYWYRQILGQKVEFLVSFYNNEISEKSEIFDDQFSVERPDGSNFTLKIRSTKLEDSAMYFCASRATDGTEAFFGQGTRLTVV.

This clonotype appeared many times. The V gene is TRBV15, the J gene TRBJ2-7; 7 nucleotides agree with TRBD2. CDR1 and CDR2 from the germline V gene are LNHNV and YYDKDF (reference sequence). The junction had 3 bases not matched to a gene; V was cut back by 0 bases and J by 4 bases. This CDR3 contains 14 residues. The CDR3 protein is CATSRDSSGYEQYF. The CDR3 region has the DNA TGTGCCACCAGCAGAGATTCTAGCGGATACGAGCAGTACTTC.

The table lists this clonotype with many counts. This chain joins TRBV7-9 and TRBJ2-5; perhaps TRBD1 as D (6 bases). Trimming cost V 5 bases and J 7 bases, with 20 bases left between them. The CDR3 totals 15 residues. Germline V lookup: CDR1 SEHNR, CDR2 FQNEAQ (reference sequence). The CDR3 nucleotides are TGTGCCAGCAGCCCCAGGACAGCCTTGGTGGGGACCCAGTACTTC. Translation gives CASSPRTALVGTQYF.

V is TRBV11-2 and J is TRBJ1-2; TRBD1 might be the D (5 bases). Germline CDR1 is SGHAT and CDR2 is FQNNGV. Trimming cost V 0 bases and J 4 bases, with 9 bases left between them. This CDR3 is built from 14 residues. CDR3 bases: TGTGCCAGCAGCTTAGAAACAGGCGGCTATGGCTACACCTTC. Translation: CASSLETGGYGYTF.

This clonotype has a count of ten or more. This chain uses TRBV10-3 with TRBJ2-7, with 8 bases matching TRBD2. Unmatched junction bases numbered 9, after V lost 11 bases and J lost 0 bases. The CDR3 is made up of 14 amino acids. Germline V gives CDR1 ENHRY, CDR2 SYGVKD. The CDR3 spells CAVKGLAGSYEQYF. Written as DNA, the CDR3 is TGTGCCGTCAAGGGGCTAGCGGGCTCCTACGAGCAGTACTTC.

This clonotype was counted many times. The chain recombines TRBV6-2 or TRBV6-3 with TRBJ1-4; D unclear. This CDR3 comprises 15 residues. The germline V gene encodes CDR1 MNHEY and CDR2 SVGEGT. Trimming took 7 bases from V and 0 from J, leaving 12 bases between them. Here the CDR3 reads CASKGWATTNEKLFF. Here the CDR3 DNA reads TGTGCCAGCAAGGGATGGGCGACAACTAATGAAAAACTGTTTTTT.

This clonotype was recorded many times. This chain connects TRBV27 to TRBJ2-3; TRBD2 matches at 7 bases. Trimming at V came to 5 bases and at J to 1 base, leaving 6 bases not matched to a gene. The CDR3 length is 15 residues. CDR1 and CDR2 from the germline V gene are MNHEY and SMNVEV (reference sequence). The DNA for the CDR3 is TGTGCCAGCAGTGGATGGGACTATCGCACAGATACGCAGTATTTT. Amino acids: CASSGWDYRTDTQYF.

This clonotype was seen ten or more times. J is TRBJ1-5 and V is TRBV12-3 or TRBV12-4; D perhaps matches TRBD1 (5 bases). The CDR3 consists of 14 residues. V gave up 7 bases and J gave up 0 bases, with 10 bases separating them. The CDR3 protein is CASTLTDSNQPQHF. CDR3 DNA: TGTGCCAGCACCTTGACAGATAGCAATCAGCCCCAGCATTTT.

This clonotype showed up many times. The chain links TRBV7-3 to TRBJ2-1; 10 nucleotides match TRBD2. Germline V lookup: CDR1 SGHTA, CDR2 FQGTGA. This CDR3 region has 16 residues. Trimming removed 5 bases from V and 3 bases from J; junction bases left unmatched: 7. As DNA, the CDR3 is TGTGCCAGCAGCCCATCCGGGACTAGCGACTACAATGAGCAGTTCTTC. Protein sequence: CASSPSGTSDYNEQFF.

This clonotype has at least ten counts. This chain's CDR3 is CASTEGAATDTQYF. In DNA, the CDR3 is TGTGCCAGCACCGAGGGCGCCGCCACAGATACGCAGTATTTT. The V call is TRBV6-1, the J call TRBJ2-3; D possibly corresponds to TRBD2 (5 bases). The CDR3 is made up of 14 amino acids. The V end lost 7 bases, the J end lost 2 bases, and 13 bases lay between the germline ends. The V gene's germline CDR1 is MNHNS and CDR2 SASEGT.

This clonotype was found many times. The chain uses TRBV5-1 and TRBJ1-1, with TRBD1 as a possible D gene (6 bases). The CDR3 sequence is 14 residues long. V lost 0 bases and J 4 bases, leaving 10 bases between the germline ends. Germline V gene lookup returns CDR1 SGHRS and CDR2 YFSETQ. The CDR3 DNA sequence: TGCGCCAGCAGCTTGGAGGGGGTAGGCACTGAAGCTTTCTTT. Protein product: CASSLEGVGTEAFF. The entire variable domain, with the rest obtained from reference TRBV5-1 and TRBJ1-1, is as follows: KAGVTQTPRYLIKTRGQQVTLSCSPISGHRSVSWYQQTPGQGLQFLFEYFSETQRNKGNFPGRFSGRQFSNSRSEMNVSTLELGDSALYLCASSLEGVGTEAFFGQGTRLTVV.

This clonotype showed up many times. The gene calls are TRBV20-1 and TRBJ2-3, with TRBD2 matching over 10 bases. CDR3 size: 15 residues. Germline V gives CDR1 DFQATT, CDR2 SNEGSKA (reference sequence). The trim removed 3 bases at V and 4 bases at J, leaving 7 bases unmatched. Written as DNA, the CDR3 is TGCAGTGCTAGGAATGGAGCGGGAGGGGCAGATACGCAGTATTTT. Its translation is CSARNGAGGADTQYF.

This clonotype has a count of ten or more. The CDR3 is CASSPAGTGGGEQFF. The CDR3 nucleotides read TGTGCCAGCAGCCCCGCGGGGACAGGGGGTGGTGAGCAGTTCTTC. The rearrangement joins TRBV11-3 to TRBJ2-1, with 11 nucleotides matching TRBD1. Germline CDR1 SGHNT, CDR2 YENEEA. V shed 5 bases, J shed 9 bases, and the junction held 9 bases outside the gene matches. The CDR3 contains 15 residues.

At least ten counts were recorded for this clonotype. The rearrangement uses TRBV12-3 or TRBV12-4 and TRBJ2-7, with 9 bases lining up with TRBD2. The CDR3 consists of 16 residues. V trimming: 5 bases; J trimming: 3 bases; junction bases outside the gene matches: 11. CDR3 protein: CASSLRGREGHYEQYF. The CDR3 bases are TGTGCCAGCAGTCTTCGGGGGCGGGAGGGCCACTACGAGCAGTACTTC.

The table lists this clonotype with many counts. CDR3: CATSDHRENTEAFF. The CDR3 DNA reads TGTGCCACCAGTGACCACAGGGAGAACACTGAAGCTTTCTTT. V gene TRBV24-1 combines with J gene TRBJ1-1; a weak D match, TRBD1 (6 bases). CDR1 KGHDR and CDR2 SFDVKD come from the germline V gene. Trimming left V 4 bases short and J 1 base short, with 9 bases between. The CDR3 is made up of 14 amino acids.

This clonotype was seen repeatedly, ten times or more. This rearrangement joins TRBV6-6 to TRBJ1-1; 7 bases line up with TRBD1. Trimming took 4 bases from V and 6 from J; bases not matched to a gene: 11. The CDR3 is 15 amino acids. Germline values: CDR1 MNHNY, CDR2 SVGAGI (reference sequence). CDR3 residues: CASSSGQARGAEAFF. CDR3 DNA: TGTGCCAGCAGTTCTGGACAGGCCCGTGGGGCTGAAGCTTTCTTT.

Many counts were recorded for this clonotype. The chain combines TRBV2 with TRBJ2-7, with 7 bases fitting TRBD1. The V gene end was trimmed by 6 bases and the J gene end by 2 bases; junction bases not matched to a gene: 7. Germline lookup yields CDR1 SNHLY and CDR2 FYNNEI. The CDR3 is 14 residues long. CDR3: CASSLDRITYEQYF. For the CDR3, the DNA is TGTGCCAGCAGCTTGGACAGGATAACCTACGAGCAGTACTTC.